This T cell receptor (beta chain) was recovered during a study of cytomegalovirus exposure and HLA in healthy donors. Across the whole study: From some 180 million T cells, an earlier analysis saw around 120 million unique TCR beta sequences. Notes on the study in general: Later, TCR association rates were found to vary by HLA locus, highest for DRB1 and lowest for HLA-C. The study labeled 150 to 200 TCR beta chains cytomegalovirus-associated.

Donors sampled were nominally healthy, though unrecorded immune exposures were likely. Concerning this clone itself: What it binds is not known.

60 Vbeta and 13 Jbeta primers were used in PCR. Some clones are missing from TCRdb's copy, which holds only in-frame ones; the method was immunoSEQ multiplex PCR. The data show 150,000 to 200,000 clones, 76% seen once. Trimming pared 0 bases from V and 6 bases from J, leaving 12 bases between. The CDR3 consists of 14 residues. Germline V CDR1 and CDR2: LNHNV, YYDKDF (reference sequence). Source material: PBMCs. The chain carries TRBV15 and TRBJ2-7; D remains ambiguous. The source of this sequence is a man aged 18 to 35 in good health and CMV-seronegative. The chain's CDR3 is CATSRDLGAPEQYF. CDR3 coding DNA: TGTGCCACCAGCAGAGATCTGGGCGCCCCCGAGCAGTACTTC.